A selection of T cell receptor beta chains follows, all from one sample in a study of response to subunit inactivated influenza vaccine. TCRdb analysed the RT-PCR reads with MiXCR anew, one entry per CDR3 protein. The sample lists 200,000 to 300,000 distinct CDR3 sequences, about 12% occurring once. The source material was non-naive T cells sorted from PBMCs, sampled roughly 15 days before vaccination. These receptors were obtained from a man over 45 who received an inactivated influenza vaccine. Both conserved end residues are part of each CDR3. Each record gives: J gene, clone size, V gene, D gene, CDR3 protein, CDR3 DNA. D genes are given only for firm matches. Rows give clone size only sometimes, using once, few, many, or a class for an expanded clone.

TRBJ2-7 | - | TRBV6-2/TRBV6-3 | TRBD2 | CASSYPGAGVYEQYF | TGTGCCAGCAGTTACCCGGGAGCGGGAGTTTACGAGCAGTACTTC
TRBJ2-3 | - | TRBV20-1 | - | CSAYDTTQYF | TGCAGTGCTTATGATACGACGCAGTATTTT
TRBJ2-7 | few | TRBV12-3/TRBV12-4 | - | CASRPRAKGNYEQYF | TGTGCCAGCAGACCCAGGGCCAAAGGAAATTACGAGCAGTACTTC
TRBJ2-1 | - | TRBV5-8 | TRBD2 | CASSAGERAAGNEQFF | TGTGCCAGCAGCGCGGGAGAGCGGGCTGCTGGTAATGAGCAGTTCTTC
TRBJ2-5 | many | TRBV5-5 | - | CASSWNQETQYF | TGTGCCAGCAGCTGGAACCAAGAGACCCAGTACTTC
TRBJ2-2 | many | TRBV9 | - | CASSVVPLNTGELFF | TGTGCCAGCAGCGTAGTCCCCCTGAACACCGGGGAGCTGTTTTTT
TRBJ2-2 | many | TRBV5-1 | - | CASSPPGNTGELFF | TGCGCCAGCAGCCCCCCGGGGAACACCGGGGAGCTGTTTTTT
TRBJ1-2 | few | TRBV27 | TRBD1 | CASSRTGVGGYTF | TGTGCCAGCAGTAGAACAGGGGTGGGTGGCTACACCTTC
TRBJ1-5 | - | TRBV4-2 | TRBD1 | CASSPRGFDNQPQHF | TGTGCCAGCAGCCCCAGGGGGTTTGACAATCAGCCCCAGCATTTT
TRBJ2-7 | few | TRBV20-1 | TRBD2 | CSARVAAGEQYF | TGCAGTGCTAGAGTCGCAGCGGGAGAGCAGTACTTC
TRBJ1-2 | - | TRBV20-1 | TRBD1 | CSAILRTGSYGYTF | TGCAGTGCTATCCTACGGACAGGGAGCTATGGCTACACCTTC
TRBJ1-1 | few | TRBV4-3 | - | CASSQDSRGSDPAFF | TGCGCCAGCAGCCAAGATTCTAGGGGCTCGGACCCAGCTTTCTTT
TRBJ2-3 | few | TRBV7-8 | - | CASSSGLGTDTQYF | TGTGCCAGCAGCTCGGGACTGGGCACAGATACGCAGTATTTT
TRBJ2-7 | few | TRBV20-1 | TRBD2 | CSAPGTSVEQYF | TGCAGTGCTCCCGGGACTAGTGTCGAGCAGTACTTC
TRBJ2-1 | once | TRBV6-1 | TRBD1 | CASRKTGGTEQFF | TGTGCCAGCAGGAAAACAGGGGGCACTGAGCAGTTCTTC
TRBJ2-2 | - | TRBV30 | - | CAWSTGFDTGELFF | TGTGCCTGGAGTACAGGGTTCGACACCGGGGAGCTGTTTTTT
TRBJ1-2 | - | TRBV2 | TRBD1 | CASRRGQQKLGYTF | TGTGCCAGCAGACGGGGACAGCAAAAACTTGGCTACACCTTC
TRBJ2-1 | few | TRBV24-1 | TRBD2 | CATSDFGGRAFF | TGTGCCACCAGTGATTTTGGCGGGAGGGCCTTCTTC
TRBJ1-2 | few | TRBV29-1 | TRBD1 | CSVGDSYGYTF | TGCAGCGTTGGGGACAGCTATGGCTACACCTTC
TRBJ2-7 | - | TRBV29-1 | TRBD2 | CSVFTHSGRIWNEQYF | TGCAGCGTTTTTACCCATAGCGGGAGAATCTGGAACGAGCAGTACTTC
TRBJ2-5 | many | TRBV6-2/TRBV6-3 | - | CASTQWTGRETQYF | TGTGCCAGCACTCAATGGACGGGTCGGGAGACCCAGTACTTC
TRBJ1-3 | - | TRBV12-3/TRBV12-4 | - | CASSSHGGNTIYF | TGTGCCAGCAGCTCTCACGGCGGAAACACCATATATTTT
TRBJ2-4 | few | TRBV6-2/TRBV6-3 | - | CASSSRVTKNIQYF | TGTGCCAGCAGTTCTCGGGTAACCAAAAACATTCAGTACTTC
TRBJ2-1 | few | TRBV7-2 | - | CASSLEPYNEQFF | TGTGCCAGCAGCTTAGAACCGTACAATGAGCAGTTCTTC